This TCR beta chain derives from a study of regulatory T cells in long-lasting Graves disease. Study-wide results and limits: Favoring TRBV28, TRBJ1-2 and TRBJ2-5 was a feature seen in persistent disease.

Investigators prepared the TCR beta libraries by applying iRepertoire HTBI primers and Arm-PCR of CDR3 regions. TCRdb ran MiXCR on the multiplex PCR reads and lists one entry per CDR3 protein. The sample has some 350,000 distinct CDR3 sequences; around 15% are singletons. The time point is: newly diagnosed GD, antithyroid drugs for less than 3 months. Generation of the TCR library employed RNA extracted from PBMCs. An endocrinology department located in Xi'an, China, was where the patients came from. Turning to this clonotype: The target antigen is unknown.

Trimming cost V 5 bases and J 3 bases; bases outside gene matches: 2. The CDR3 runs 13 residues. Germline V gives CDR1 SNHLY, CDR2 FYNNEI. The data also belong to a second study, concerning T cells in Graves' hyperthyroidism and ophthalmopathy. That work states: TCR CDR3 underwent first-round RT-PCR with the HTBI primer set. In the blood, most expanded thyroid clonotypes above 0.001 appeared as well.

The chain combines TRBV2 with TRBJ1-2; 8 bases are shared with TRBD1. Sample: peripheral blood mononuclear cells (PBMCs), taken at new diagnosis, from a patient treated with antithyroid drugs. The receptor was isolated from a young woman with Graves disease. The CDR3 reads CASSKQGDYGYTF. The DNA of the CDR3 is TGTGCCAGCAGTAAACAGGGGGACTATGGCTACACCTTC. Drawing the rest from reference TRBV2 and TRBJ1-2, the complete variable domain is EPEVTQTPSHQVTQMGQEVILRCVPISNHLYFYWYRQILGQKVEFLVSFYNNEISEKSEIFDDQFSVERPDGSNFTLKIRSTKLEDSAMYFCASSKQGDYGYTFGSGTRLTVV.